This note documents a single T cell receptor (beta chain) sequence. This CDR3 contains 14 residues. Germline V gene lookup returns CDR1 MNHEY and CDR2 SMNVEV (reference sequence). The trim removed 6 bases at V and 5 bases at J, leaving 8 bases unmatched. TCRdb reprocessed the RACE reads via MiXCR and lists one record per CDR3 protein. The sample lists approximately 400,000 distinct CDR3 sequences, 4.5% to 5.5% seen once, with roughly 2.6% in the top ten. These data come from a study of human T cells and chemical hapten exposure. Time point specified: pre-sensitization, week 0. Noted treatment: therapeutic diphenylcyclopropenone sensitization with weekly scalp DPC.

The V gene is TRBV27, the J gene TRBJ2-7; the match to TRBD2 covers 9 bases. The sequences come from whole blood, collected in connection with sensitization to the hapten diphenylcyclopropenone (DPC). This receptor was taken from a woman aged 45-60 years with alopecia areata. Some clones in this sample may be carry-over from other donors' samples. The CDR3 DNA reads TGTGCCAGCAGGAGGCGGGAGGGCCTCGACGAGCAGTACTTC. Translating it yields CASRRREGLDEQYF.